The entry that follows covers one T cell receptor (beta chain) sequence. Its target is unknown. The data originate from a study of STAT5B mutations in CD4+ large granular lymphocyte leukemia. Generated by immunoSEQ multiplex PCR, the TCRdb table keeps only in-frame clones and is missing some. Seen here are some 30,000 clones, around two thirds observed once, and the top ten hold over 0.4%. V dropped 2 bases and J dropped 7 bases, with 12 bases sitting between them. Germline V lookup: CDR1 MNHNY, CDR2 SVGAGI (reference sequence). This CDR3 has 14 amino acids. The study's findings and limits: Without putative leukemic clones, patient CD4-sorted repertoires remained more clonal than healthy CD4+ repertoires. Top patient clones used TRBV06 genes more often: 8/27 versus 2/35 in controls. Main leukemic clonotypes were patient-specific, but around 25% appeared at low frequency elsewhere.

The source is a human donor in good health. Source material: CD4+ T cells from blood buffy coats. V usage is TRBV6-6 and J usage is TRBJ2-1, with unresolved D. The CDR3 DNA follows: TGTGCCAGCAGTTACCCCGGGCCGGCTAATGAGCAGTTCTTC. It encodes CASSYPGPANEQFF.